These 8 T cell receptor beta chains originate from one sample sequenced in a study of blood T cell repertoires in COVID-19. Sequencing was performed with immunoSEQ multiplex PCR; in TCRdb, only in-frame clones are kept and a portion is missing. The data hold about 250,000 clones, with over 75% observed a single time. The sequenced sample consisted of PBMCs or T cells enriched from blood (not recorded which). The receptors come from a man aged 40-49 years who had recovered from COVID-19.

V usage is TRBV6-5 and J usage is TRBJ1-2; D is unclear. The CDR3 consists of 14 residues. Germline V gene data show CDR1 as MNHEY and CDR2 as SVGAGI. Trimming took off 7 bases at V and 1 base at J, with 13 bases between the two ends. The CDR3 DNA is TGTGCCAGCACCCGATCCGTCAGTAACTATGGCTACACCTTC. It specifies CASTRSVSNYGYTF.

V usage is TRBV28 and J usage is TRBJ1-5; 7 nucleotides line up with TRBD1. V trimming: 5 bases; J trimming: 2 bases; junction bases outside the gene matches: 12. Germline V gene sequence: CDR1 MDHEN, CDR2 SYDVKM. This CDR3 has 17 residues. The CDR3 bases are TGTGCCAGCAGTCCTTTACTGACAGGGTCAGGCAATCAGCCCCAGCATTTT. It specifies CASSPLLTGSGNQPQHF.

The chain employs TRBV5-1 and TRBJ2-5, with 8 bases lining up with TRBD1. The CDR3 sequence is 15 residues long. Germline CDR1 reads SGHRS; CDR2 reads YFSETQ. The J segment lost 2 bases and the V segment lost 4 bases, leaving 7 bases of the junction unmatched. CDR3 amino acids: CASSGTGAPQETQYF. The CDR3 DNA reads as TGCGCCAGCAGCGGGACAGGCGCCCCACAAGAGACCCAGTACTTC.

The V gene is TRBV6-4, the J gene TRBJ1-6, with D possibly being TRBD1 (5 bases). Germline loops: CDR1 MRHNA, CDR2 SNTAGT. V was trimmed by 5 bases and J by 8 bases, leaving 10 bases between them. The CDR3 runs to 13 residues. The CDR3 loop reads CASSRQSDSPLHF. In DNA, the CDR3 is TGTGCCAGCAGTCGACAGAGTGATTCACCCCTCCACTTT.

The V call is TRBV15, the J call TRBJ2-5; the D gene is possibly TRBD2 (6 bases). Germline loops: CDR1 LNHNV, CDR2 YYDKDF (reference sequence). Trimming cost V 0 bases and J 6 bases, with 11 bases left between them. There are 14 residues in the CDR3. Here the CDR3 reads CATSRDISGKTQYF. In DNA form, the CDR3 reads TGTGCCACCAGCAGAGATATTAGCGGAAAGACCCAGTACTTC.

Here the CDR3 reads CASSLEAAVAGANVLTF. The DNA for the CDR3 is TGTGCCAGCAGCTTGGAGGCAGCGGTGGCCGGGGCCAACGTCCTGACTTTC. This chain links TRBV5-5 with TRBJ2-6, with D possibly matching TRBD2 (5 bases). The V gene lost 0 bases and the J gene lost 4 bases, with 14 bases spanning the gap. This CDR3 has 17 residues. Germline V gives CDR1 SGHKS, CDR2 YYEKEE (reference sequence).

The CDR3 here is CASSQTASSTEAFF. CDR3 in DNA: TGTGCCAGCAGCCAGACAGCAAGTAGCACTGAAGCTTTCTTT. The chain links TRBV3-1 (or the pseudogene TRBV3-2) to TRBJ1-1; TRBD1 might be the D (5 bases). V dropped 3 bases and J dropped 4 bases, with 12 bases sitting between them. The germline V gene encodes CDR1 LGHDT and CDR2 YNNKEL (reference sequence). This CDR3 has 14 residues.

This rearrangement joins TRBV10-3 to TRBJ2-7, with TRBD1 matching over 7 bases. The J segment lost 5 bases and the V segment lost 6 bases, leaving 10 bases of the junction unmatched. The CDR3 has 14 amino acids. Germline V lookup: CDR1 ENHRY, CDR2 SYGVKD. The CDR3 bases are TGTGCCATCAGCACAGGGGCCAGGCTCGACGAGCAGTACTTC. Its protein is CAISTGARLDEQYF.